The 12 T cell receptor beta chains listed next were all sequenced from one sample in a study of blood T cell repertoires in COVID-19 (dated by TCRdb to between 2020 and 2021). The library was built by means of the immunoSEQ multiplex PCR assay. TCRdb took over this immuneACCESS table, retaining in-frame rearrangements with V and J assigned. Such tables are incomplete; in checked studies, under half of the missing clones stem from an unresolved V gene, and the remainder is unexplained. Present in this sample are about 160,000 clones, about 86% of which were seen just once. About 3.5% of the sample rests with the top ten. The sample was peripheral blood. These TCRs come from a man aged 65 to 79 with acute or convalescent COVID-19.

The chain's CDR3 is CASQYGTSPYNEQFF. CDR3 sequence (DNA): TGTGCCAGCCAGTACGGGACTAGCCCTTACAATGAGCAGTTCTTC. The rearrangement joins TRBV6-5 to TRBJ2-1, with 9 bases that match TRBD2. Germline V gives CDR1 MNHEY, CDR2 SVGAGI. The CDR3 spans 15 residues. V shed 8 bases, J shed 4 bases, and the junction held 9 bases outside the gene matches.

A few counts support this clone. V usage is TRBV11-2 and J usage is TRBJ2-3, with D maybe TRBD1 (6 bases). V was cut by 2 bases and J by 4 bases, with 10 bases left in between. Germline loops: CDR1 SGHAT, CDR2 FQNNGV. This CDR3 comprises 14 residues. CDR3 coding DNA: TGTGCCAGCAGCTTATACAGGGTTGCAGATACGCAGTATTTT. Its protein product is CASSLYRVADTQYF.

The J gene is TRBJ2-7, the V gene TRBV28; D may be TRBD2 (6 bases). Germline CDR1 reads MDHEN; CDR2 reads SYDVKM. V lost 3 bases and J lost 5, with 17 bases in between. The CDR3 is made up of 15 amino acids. CDR3 DNA sequence: TGTGCCAGCAGTTTCGCAGCGGGTGGGCCTCACGAGCAGTACTTC. Translating gives CASSFAAGGPHEQYF.

The chain carries TRBV18 and TRBJ1-2; a possible D gene is TRBD1 (6 bases). CDR1 is KGHSH, CDR2 LQKENI, per germline. This CDR3 is 14 amino acids long. The V end lost 2 bases, the J end lost 3 bases, and 10 bases lay between the germline ends. The CDR3 region is CASSPGAGDYGYTF. DNA for the CDR3: TGTGCCAGCTCACCAGGGGCAGGGGACTATGGCTACACCTTC.

This chain joins TRBV7-3 and TRBJ2-1; TRBD2 aligns across 8 bases. Trimming took 0 bases from V and 5 from J; bases not matched to a gene: 3. This CDR3 comprises 15 residues. CDR1 is SGHTA, CDR2 FQGTGA, per germline. The CDR3 here is CASSLTGRANNEQFF. The CDR3 region has the DNA TGTGCCAGCAGCTTAACCGGGAGGGCCAACAATGAGCAGTTCTTC.

V and J are TRBV5-6 and TRBJ1-2; 7 nucleotides match TRBD1. The CDR3 is 14 residues long. Germline V gives CDR1 SGHDT, CDR2 YYEEEE. The V segment lost 1 base and the J segment 4 bases; nucleotides outside the gene matches: 4. The CDR3 is CASSLRGLPYGYTF. The CDR3 DNA sequence: TGTGCCAGCAGCTTGAGGGGGCTGCCCTATGGCTACACCTTC.

The rearrangement links TRBV28 to TRBJ1-2; 7 nucleotides line up with TRBD1. Trimming took 6 bases from V and 0 from J; bases not matched to a gene: 19. This CDR3 region has 19 residues. Germline CDR1 MDHEN, CDR2 SYDVKM. The CDR3 loop is CASRVGSGDSRLSNYGYTF. In DNA, the CDR3 is TGTGCCAGCAGGGTGGGCTCAGGGGACAGTCGGCTCTCTAACTATGGCTACACCTTC.

The rearrangement links TRBV27 to TRBJ1-5, with D possibly matching TRBD1 (6 bases). V lost 4 bases and J 6 bases, leaving 10 bases between the germline ends. Germline values: CDR1 MNHEY, CDR2 SMNVEV (reference sequence). This CDR3 spans 13 amino acids. The CDR3 DNA is TGTGCCAGCAGTTACAGGGTGAGTCAGCCCCAGCATTTT. It translates to CASSYRVSQPQHF.

V and J are TRBV7-9 and TRBJ1-1; D is perhaps TRBD1 (5 bases). Trimming shortened V by 2 bases and J by 2 bases, and 9 bases separated the two germline ends. The CDR3 is 14 residues long. CDR1 is SEHNR and CDR2 is FQNEAQ in the germline V gene (reference sequence). Here the CDR3 DNA reads TGTGCCAGCAGCTTATGGGGCCGAAACACTGAAGCTTTCTTT. Protein sequence: CASSLWGRNTEAFF.

This chain links TRBV7-2 with TRBJ1-2; 7 bases map to TRBD1. Germline V gene data show CDR1 as SGHTA and CDR2 as FQGNSA. CDR3 length: 14 residues. Trimming at V came to 5 bases and at J to 9 bases, leaving 12 bases not matched to a gene. The CDR3 region has the DNA TGTGCCAGCAGCCTCCGACAGGGTCCTTCGAGCTACACCTTC. Its protein is CASSLRQGPSSYTF.

The rearrangement joins TRBV28 to TRBJ2-1; D is undetermined. The germline V and J ends were trimmed by 2 bases and 3 bases, with 14 bases remaining between them. CDR3 size: 16 residues. Germline V CDR1 and CDR2: MDHEN, SYDVKM. CDR3 sequence reads: CASSLHRQAFYNEQFF. CDR3 coding DNA: TGTGCCAGCAGTTTACACCGGCAGGCCTTCTACAATGAGCAGTTCTTC.

The gene calls are TRBV11-3 and TRBJ2-7, with 9 bases that match TRBD1. V gave up 5 bases and J gave up 2 bases; unmatched junction bases: 7. Germline V gene data show CDR1 as SGHNT and CDR2 as YENEEA. This CDR3 spans 15 amino acids. The CDR3 is CASSPDRGRAYEQYF. CDR3 coding DNA: TGTGCCAGCAGCCCGGACAGGGGACGGGCCTACGAGCAGTACTTC. Supplemented by reference TRBV11-3 and TRBJ2-7, the full variable domain reads EAGVVQSPRYKIIEKKQPVAFWCNPISGHNTLYWYLQNLGQGPELLIRYENEEAVDDSQLPKDRFSAERLKGVDSTLKIQPAELGDSAVYLCASSPDRGRAYEQYFGPGTRLTVT.